The rows below give T cell receptor beta chains drawn from one sample of a study of a mutant IDH1 vaccine in newly diagnosed glioma. Their cognate antigens are unknown. Produced via immunoSEQ multiplex PCR; TCRdb's table is partial and in-frame only. The table lists 20,000 to 25,000 clones, around three quarters of them singletons, with around 8% in the top ten. The sequenced sample was PBMCs, obtained from a glioma patient whose treatment included an IDH1 peptide vaccine. The origin of the receptors is a man aged 40-55 years with glioma. Both conserved end residues are part of each CDR3. Fields, in order: CDR3 protein, CDR3 DNA, D gene, V gene, clone size, J gene. D genes are given only for firm matches. Clone size, where shown, is once, few, many, or a class for clones that have expanded.

CASSLEWFLNTEAFF TGCGCCAGCAGCTTGGAATGGTTTCTGAACACTGAAGCTTTCTTT . TRBV5-1 . TRBJ1-1
CASSDGQGGYGNQPQHF TGTGCCAGCAGCGACGGACAGGGAGGTTACGGCAATCAGCCCCAGCATTTT TRBD1 TRBV7-9 once TRBJ1-5
CATKRGQGNDEQYF TGCGCCACTAAAAGGGGACAGGGGAACGACGAGCAGTACTTC TRBD1 TRBV10-1 . TRBJ2-7
CASSQGALREFF TGTGCCAGCAGCCAGGGGGCCCTACGGGAGTTCTTC TRBD1 TRBV27 . TRBJ2-1
CASSQVGGTNPDEQFF TGCGCCAGCAGCCAGGTCGGGGGGACCAACCCCGATGAGCAGTTCTTC TRBD2 TRBV4-1 . TRBJ2-1
CASSLVGQGWDYGYTF TGTGCCAGCAGCTTGGTCGGCCAGGGTTGGGACTATGGCTACACCTTC . TRBV5-6 . TRBJ1-2
CASSYRGSSYGYTF TGTGCCAGCAGTTACCGCGGCAGTTCCTATGGCTACACCTTC . TRBV6-5 . TRBJ1-2
CASSQDPPRLVSTDTQYF TGTGCCAGCAGCCAAGACCCCCCCCGACTAGTCTCTACTGATACGCAGTATTTT . TRBV14 . TRBJ2-3
CASSRDRENTEAFF TGTGCCAGCTCCCGGGACAGAGAGAACACTGAAGCTTTCTTT TRBD1 TRBV6-5 . TRBJ1-1
CASRVERSTGELFF TGCGCCAGCAGGGTCGAACGGAGCACCGGGGAGCTGTTTTTT . TRBV10-1 . TRBJ2-2
CASSPRPQGDEQFF TGTGCCAGCTCACCACGGCCTCAAGGGGATGAGCAGTTCTTC . TRBV18 . TRBJ2-1
CASGFLRTGEYSNQPQHF TGTGCTAGTGGTTTTCTCCGGACAGGGGAATATAGCAATCAGCCCCAGCATTTT TRBD1 TRBV12-5 . TRBJ1-5
CASSLTAGTNTQYF TGTGCCAGCAGTTTAACCGCAGGGACAAATACGCAGTATTTT . TRBV27 . TRBJ2-3
CASSLGLAGVHEQFF TGTGCCAGCAGCTTAGGCCTAGCGGGAGTGCATGAGCAGTTCTTC TRBD2 TRBV11-3 . TRBJ2-1
CASSVTWGETEAFF TGTGCCAGCAGTGTCACCTGGGGCGAGACTGAAGCTTTCTTT . TRBV6-1 . TRBJ1-1
CASSLAVYAEQYF TGTGCCAGCAGCTTAGCGGTTTACGCCGAGCAGTACTTC . TRBV7-2 . TRBJ2-7
CSVESQQGSQETQYF TGCAGCGTTGAGAGTCAACAGGGGTCCCAAGAGACCCAGTACTTC TRBD1 TRBV29-1 . TRBJ2-5
CASSPPNSLATF TGTGCCAGCTCACCACCGAACAGCCTGGCCACCTTC . TRBV18 . TRBJ1-2
CASSQGQGAYGYTF TGTGCCAGCAGTCAGGGACAGGGGGCCTATGGCTACACCTTC TRBD1 TRBV6-6 . TRBJ1-2
CASSPLGQPEETQYF TGTGCCAGTAGTCCTCTCGGACAACCGGAAGAGACCCAGTACTTC . TRBV19 . TRBJ2-5
CASRPDYNEQFF TGTGCCAGCAGACCGGACTACAATGAGCAGTTCTTC . TRBV28 . TRBJ2-1
CASSLDRLAGENEQFF TGCGCCAGCAGCTTGGATCGGTTAGCGGGAGAAAATGAGCAGTTCTTC TRBD2 TRBV5-1 once TRBJ2-1
CASSSQGARYTEAFF TGTGCCAGCAGCTCCCAGGGGGCGCGGTACACTGAAGCTTTCTTT TRBD1 TRBV7-9 few TRBJ1-1
CASRTKEGSLDGYTF TGTGCCAGCAGAACCAAAGAGGGTAGCTTAGATGGCTACACCTTC . TRBV21-1 . TRBJ1-2
CASSIEDRVAEAFF TGTGCCAGTAGTATAGAGGACAGGGTTGCTGAAGCTTTCTTT TRBD1 TRBV19 once TRBJ1-1
CASSKARDYFVVGQFF TGTGCCAGCAGCAAAGCGAGGGACTATTTTGTGGTGGGCCAGTTCTTC . TRBV21-1 . TRBJ2-1
CASSQDTANYGYTF TGCGCCAGCAGCCAAGATACAGCAAACTATGGCTACACCTTC . TRBV4-1 . TRBJ1-2
CATSRGASGRAFATDTQYF TGTGCCACCAGCAGAGGGGCTAGCGGGAGGGCCTTCGCGACAGATACGCAGTATTTT TRBD2 TRBV15 . TRBJ2-3
CSVEDRDGASTDTQYF TGCAGCGTTGAAGATCGCGACGGGGCAAGCACAGATACGCAGTATTTT . TRBV29-1 . TRBJ2-3
CASSKSYGNTEAFF TGTGCCAGCAGCAAATCATATGGGAACACTGAAGCTTTCTTT . TRBV2 . TRBJ1-1
CASSPLPRQPNQPQHF TGTGCCAGCTCACCACTTCCACGCCAGCCTAATCAGCCCCAGCATTTT . TRBV18 . TRBJ1-5
CASSAGGGPGELFF TGTGCCAGCAGTGCAGGGGGGGGACCCGGGGAGCTGTTTTTT . TRBV2 . TRBJ2-2
CASSQPPGQANPNTGELFF TGCGCCAGCAGCCAACCTCCGGGACAGGCGAACCCGAACACCGGGGAGCTGTTTTTT TRBD1 TRBV4-3 . TRBJ2-2
CASSFGASGSTDTQYF TGTGCCAGCAGCTTCGGGGCTAGCGGGAGCACAGATACGCAGTATTTT TRBD2 TRBV5-4 . TRBJ2-3
CASSFQWNTEAFF TGTGCCAGCAGCTTCCAATGGAACACTGAAGCTTTCTTT . TRBV7-8 . TRBJ1-1
CASTPSSAGATEAFF TGTGCCAGTACCCCATCGAGCGCAGGAGCGACTGAAGCTTTCTTT . TRBV19 . TRBJ1-1
CASSFWTGAQETQYF TGCGCCAGCAGCTTTTGGACAGGAGCCCAAGAGACCCAGTACTTC TRBD1 TRBV5-1 . TRBJ2-5
CASSLGSRGADTQYF TGTGCCAGCAGCTTAGGTTCCAGGGGTGCAGATACGCAGTATTTT . TRBV11-2 . TRBJ2-3
CASSLEISPTDTQYF TGCGCCAGCAGCTTGGAGATCTCCCCCACAGATACGCAGTATTTT . TRBV5-1 . TRBJ2-3
CASSPIRWVGVGDTGELFF TGTGCCAGCAGCCCGATTCGGTGGGTTGGGGTTGGAGACACCGGGGAGCTGTTTTTT . TRBV13 few TRBJ2-2
CAITHSMVTDEQFF TGTGCCATCACTCACTCTATGGTGACGGATGAGCAGTTCTTC . TRBV10-3 . TRBJ2-1
CASSLVYGRAADTQYF TGTGCCAGCAGCTTAGTTTACGGGAGGGCCGCGGATACGCAGTATTTT TRBD2 TRBV7-2 once TRBJ2-3
CASRRTGQAGELFF TGTGCCAGCAGAAGGACAGGGCAGGCCGGGGAGCTGTTTTTT TRBD1 TRBV6-1 . TRBJ2-2
CASSTAGTSGSYEQYF TGTGCCAGCAGCACAGCCGGGACTAGCGGCTCCTACGAGCAGTACTTC TRBD2 TRBV28 once TRBJ2-7
CASSRGDPTDTQYF TGCGCCAGCAGTAGGGGGGACCCAACAGATACGCAGTATTTT . TRBV5-1 . TRBJ2-3
CASSLDPGVYNEQFF TGTGCCAGCAGCTTAGATCCGGGGGTCTACAATGAGCAGTTCTTC . TRBV11-3 . TRBJ2-1
CASSFTSGRGSYNEQFF TGTGCCAGCAGCTTTACGTCGGGAAGGGGCTCCTACAATGAGCAGTTCTTC . TRBV5-6 once TRBJ2-1
CASSLEGGAAETQYF TGTGCCAGCAGCTTGGAAGGGGGGGCGGCAGAGACCCAGTACTTC . TRBV5-8 . TRBJ2-5
CASRALNTEAFF TGTGCCAGCCGGGCGCTGAACACTGAAGCTTTCTTT . TRBV5-4 . TRBJ1-1
CASSQTSGTSSYNEQFF TGTGCCAGCAGCCAAACTAGCGGGACTTCCTCCTACAATGAGCAGTTCTTC TRBD2 TRBV7-6 . TRBJ2-1
CASSQLGTSGSYNEQFF TGCGCCAGCAGCCAACTGGGGACTAGCGGGAGCTACAATGAGCAGTTCTTC TRBD2 TRBV5-1 . TRBJ2-1
CAWSLGGSGTDTQYF TGTGCCTGGTCACTGGGAGGATCGGGCACAGATACGCAGTATTTT . TRBV30 . TRBJ2-3
CASSYGQYGYTF TGTGCCAGCAGCTATGGACAGTACGGCTACACCTTC . TRBV14 . TRBJ1-2
CASSLGASEQYF TGTGCCAGCAGCTTAGGCGCGAGCGAGCAGTACTTC . TRBV7-2 . TRBJ2-7
CASSSEGEPTYEQYF TGTGCCAGCAGTTCGGAGGGAGAACCCACCTACGAGCAGTACTTC . TRBV6-6 . TRBJ2-7